Sequencing of this T cell receptor beta chain was carried out in a study of human CD8 memory T cell subsets. Overall study results and limits: In stem-like memory T cells, Chao1 estimates suggested more diversity than in precursor exhausted T cells.

CDR1 and CDR2 (germline): SQVTM, ANQGSEA. CDR3 size: 11 residues. Healthy-donor buffy coats yielded the PBMC. It was UMI-labeled 5' RACE by which the TCR beta libraries were made. Each CDR3 protein gets one entry in TCRdb, which reprocessed the 5' RACE reads and gives no DNA. The sample has approximately 11,000 distinct CDR3 sequences. This clonotype is called medium-sized (0.01 to 0.1%) based on its frequency. Its antigen is currently unknown. The material sequenced was CD8+ stem-like memory T cells (TSCM and TCM) sorted from PBMCs. Subset in this sample: stem-like memory CD8 T cells (TSTEM), CCR7+ PD-1- TIGIT-. This receptor was identified in a human donor in good health. The rearrangement uses TRBV29-1 and TRBJ2-1. CDR3 sequence: CSVDRGNEQFF.